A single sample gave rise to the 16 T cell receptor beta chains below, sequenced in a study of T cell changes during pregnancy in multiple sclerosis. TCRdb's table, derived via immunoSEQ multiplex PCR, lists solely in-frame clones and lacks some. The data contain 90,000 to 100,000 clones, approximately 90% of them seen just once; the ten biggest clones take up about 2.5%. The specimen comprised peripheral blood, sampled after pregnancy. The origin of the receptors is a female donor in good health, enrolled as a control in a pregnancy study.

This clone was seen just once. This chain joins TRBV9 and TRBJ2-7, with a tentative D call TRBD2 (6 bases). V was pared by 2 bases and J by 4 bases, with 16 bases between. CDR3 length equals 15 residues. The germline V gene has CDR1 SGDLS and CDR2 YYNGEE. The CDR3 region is CASSVEPGLRYEQYF. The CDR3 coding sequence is TGTGCCAGCAGCGTTGAGCCGGGACTCCGTTACGAGCAGTACTTC.

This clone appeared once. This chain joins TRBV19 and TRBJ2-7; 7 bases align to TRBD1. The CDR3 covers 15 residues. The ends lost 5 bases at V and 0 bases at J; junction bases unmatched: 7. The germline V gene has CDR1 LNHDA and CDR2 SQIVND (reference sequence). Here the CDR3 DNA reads TGTGCCAGTAGTCTGACAGGGCCAAGCTCCTACGAGCAGTACTTC. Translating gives CASSLTGPSSYEQYF.

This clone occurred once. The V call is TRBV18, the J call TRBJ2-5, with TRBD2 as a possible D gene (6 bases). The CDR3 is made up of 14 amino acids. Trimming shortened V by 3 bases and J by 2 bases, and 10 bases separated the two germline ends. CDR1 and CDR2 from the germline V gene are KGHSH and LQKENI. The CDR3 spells CASSPAGPQETQYF. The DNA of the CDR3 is TGTGCCAGCTCACCGGCGGGGCCACAAGAGACCCAGTACTTC.

For the CDR3, the DNA is TGTGCCAGCAGTTTACAGGGGGACAATGAGCAGTTCTTC. This gives the protein CASSLQGDNEQFF. The chain combines TRBV28 with TRBJ2-1; TRBD1 agrees at 7 bases. The CDR3 is 13 residues long. V lost 2 bases to trimming and J lost 5 bases; unmatched junction nucleotides: 0. Germline CDR1 and CDR2: MDHEN and SYDVKM.

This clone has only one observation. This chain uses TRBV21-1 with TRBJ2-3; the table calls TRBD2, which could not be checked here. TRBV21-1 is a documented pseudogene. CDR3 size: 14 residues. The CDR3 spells CASSKARSSDTQYF. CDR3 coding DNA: TGTGCCAGCAGCAAAGCGCGGAGTTCGGATACGCAGTATTTT.

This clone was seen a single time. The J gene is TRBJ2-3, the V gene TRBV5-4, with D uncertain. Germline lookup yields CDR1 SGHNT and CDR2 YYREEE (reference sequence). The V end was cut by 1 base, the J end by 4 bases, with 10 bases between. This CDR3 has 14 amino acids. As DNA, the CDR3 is TGTGCCAGCAGCTTGTTCGAGCTATCAGATACGCAGTATTTT. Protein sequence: CASSLFELSDTQYF. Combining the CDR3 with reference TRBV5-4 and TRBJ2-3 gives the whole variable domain ETGVTQSPTHLIKTRGQQVTLRCSSQSGHNTVSWYQQALGQGPQFIFQYYREEENGRGNFPPRFSGLQFPNYSSELNVNALELDDSALYLCASSLFELSDTQYFGPGTRLTVL.

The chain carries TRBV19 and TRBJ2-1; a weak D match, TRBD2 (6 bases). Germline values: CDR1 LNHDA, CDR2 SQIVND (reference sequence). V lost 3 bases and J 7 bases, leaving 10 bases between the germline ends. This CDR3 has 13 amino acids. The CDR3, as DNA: TGTGCCAGTAGTATTGGGGGGTTAAATGAGCAGTTCTTC. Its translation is CASSIGGLNEQFF. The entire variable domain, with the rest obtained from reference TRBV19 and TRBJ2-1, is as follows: DGGITQSPKYLFRKEGQNVTLSCEQNLNHDAMYWYRQDPGQGLRLIYYSQIVNDFQKGDIAEGYSVSREKKESFPLTVTSAQKNPTAFYLCASSIGGLNEQFFGPGTRLTVL.

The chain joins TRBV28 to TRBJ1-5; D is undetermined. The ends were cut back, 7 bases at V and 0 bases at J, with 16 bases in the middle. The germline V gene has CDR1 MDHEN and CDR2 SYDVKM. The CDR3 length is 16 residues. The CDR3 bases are TGTGCCAGCATCCTTAACCCGGACTATAGCAATCAGCCCCAGCATTTT. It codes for CASILNPDYSNQPQHF.

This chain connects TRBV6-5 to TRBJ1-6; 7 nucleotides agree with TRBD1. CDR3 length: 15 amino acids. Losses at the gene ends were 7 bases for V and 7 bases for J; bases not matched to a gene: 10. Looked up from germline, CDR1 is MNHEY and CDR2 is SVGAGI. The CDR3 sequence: CASNRDRVRNSPLHF. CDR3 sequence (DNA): TGTGCCAGCAACCGAGACAGGGTGAGAAATTCACCCCTCCACTTT.

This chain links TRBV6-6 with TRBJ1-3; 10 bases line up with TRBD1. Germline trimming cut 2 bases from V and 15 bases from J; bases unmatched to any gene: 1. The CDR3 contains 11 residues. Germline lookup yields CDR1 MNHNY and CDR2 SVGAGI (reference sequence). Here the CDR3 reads CASSYGTGEYF. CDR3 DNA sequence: TGTGCCAGCAGTTACGGGACAGGGGAATATTTT.

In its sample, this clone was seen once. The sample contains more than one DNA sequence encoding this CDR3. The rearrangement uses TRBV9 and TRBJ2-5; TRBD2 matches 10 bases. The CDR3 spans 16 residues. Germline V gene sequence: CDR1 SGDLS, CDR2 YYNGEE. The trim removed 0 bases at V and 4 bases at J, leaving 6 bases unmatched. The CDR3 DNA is TGTGCCAGCAGCGTAGCGGCTAGCGGGAGCCGAGAGACCCAGTACTTC. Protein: CASSVAASGSRETQYF.

CDR3 sequence reads: CASSPRVEGEKLFF. The CDR3, as DNA: TGTGCCAGCTCACCAAGGGTGGAGGGTGAAAAACTGTTTTTT. This chain connects TRBV18 to TRBJ1-4; D gene ambiguous. The length of the CDR3 is 14 residues. Germline assignment: CDR1 KGHSH and CDR2 LQKENI. Trimming removed 2 bases at V and 7 bases at J, with 11 bases between. The variable domain in full, with the rest retrieved from reference TRBV18 and TRBJ1-4, is NAGVMQNPRHLVRRRGQEARLRCSPMKGHSHVYWYRQLPEEGLKFMVYLQKENIIDESGMPKERFSAEFPKEGPSILRIQQVVRGDSAAYFCASSPRVEGEKLFFGSGTQLSVL.

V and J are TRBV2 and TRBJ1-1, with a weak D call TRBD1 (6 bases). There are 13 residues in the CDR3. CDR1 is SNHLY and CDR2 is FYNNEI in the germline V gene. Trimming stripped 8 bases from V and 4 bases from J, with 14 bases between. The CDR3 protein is CASYRDVGTEAFF. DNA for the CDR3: TGTGCCAGCTACAGGGATGTGGGCACTGAAGCTTTCTTT.

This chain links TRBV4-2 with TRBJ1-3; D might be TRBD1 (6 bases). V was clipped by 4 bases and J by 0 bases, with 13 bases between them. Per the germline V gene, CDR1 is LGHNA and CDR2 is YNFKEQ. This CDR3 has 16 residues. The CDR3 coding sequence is TGTGCCAGCAGCCTAAACAGGGAAGTCTCTGGAAACACCATATATTTT. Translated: CASSLNREVSGNTIYF.

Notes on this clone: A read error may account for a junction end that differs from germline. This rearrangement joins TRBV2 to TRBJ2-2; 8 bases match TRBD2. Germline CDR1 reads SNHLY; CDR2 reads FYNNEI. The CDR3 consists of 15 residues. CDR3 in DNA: TGTGCCAGCAGTAAAGCGGGAGCTTGGATCGGGGAGCTGTTTTTT. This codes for CASSKAGAWIGELFF.

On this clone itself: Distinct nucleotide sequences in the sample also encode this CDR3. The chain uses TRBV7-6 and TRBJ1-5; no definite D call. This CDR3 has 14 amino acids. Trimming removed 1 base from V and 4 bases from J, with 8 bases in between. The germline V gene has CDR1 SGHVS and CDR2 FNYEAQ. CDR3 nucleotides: TGTGCCAGCAGCTTAGATTATAGTAATCAGCCCCAGCATTTT. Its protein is CASSLDYSNQPQHF.